The TCR beta chain described here comes from a study of human T cells and chemical hapten exposure. The sample holds many counts of this clonotype. TCRdb re-derived calls from the RACE reads in MiXCR, one entry per CDR3 protein. The top ten hold 1.5% to 1.7% of the sample, which has approximately 77,000 distinct CDR3 sequences, 7.5% to 9% seen once. Specified time point: patch test 1, 2 weeks after DPC sensitization. Treatment defined: therapeutic diphenylcyclopropenone sensitization with weekly scalp DPC. With 0 bases removed from V and 6 bases from J, the gap between germline ends came to 15 bases. CDR3 length equals 15 residues. Germline CDR1 reads GTSNPN; CDR2 reads SVGIG (reference sequence).

The TCR originated in a woman in her thirties with alopecia areata. Some clones in this sample may be carry-over from other donors' samples. Sequencing was performed on whole blood, taken in connection with sensitization to the hapten diphenylcyclopropenone (DPC). This chain connects TRBV30 to TRBJ1-5; a possible D gene is TRBD1 (5 bases). CDR3 protein: CAWSVMDGTGQPQHF. As DNA, the CDR3 is TGTGCCTGGAGTGTTATGGACGGGACGGGTCAGCCCCAGCATTTT.